This TCR beta chain was observed in a study of T cell responses to AZD1222 COVID-19 vaccine. The repertoire was sequenced with immunoSEQ multiplex PCR; TCRdb's copy has only in-frame clones and lacks some. The sample carries 120,000 or so clones, 89% recorded once. Study outcomes and limitations: There were mostly white British donors and more females than males, and clonal diversity was possibly underestimated.

As to this clone: Antigen unknown.

Per germline, CDR1 SGHVS and CDR2 FQNEAQ. CDR3 size: 15 residues. V was clipped by 6 bases and J by 0 bases, with 15 bases between them. The clonotype comes from an adult in good health. This specimen consisted of peripheral blood, obtained on day 0 of AZD1222 vaccination. This rearrangement joins TRBV7-8 to TRBJ2-7; perhaps TRBD2 as D (6 bases). The CDR3 is CASSPDRDFSYEQYF. As DNA, the CDR3 is TGTGCCAGCAGTCCCGACCGGGACTTCTCCTACGAGCAGTACTTC.